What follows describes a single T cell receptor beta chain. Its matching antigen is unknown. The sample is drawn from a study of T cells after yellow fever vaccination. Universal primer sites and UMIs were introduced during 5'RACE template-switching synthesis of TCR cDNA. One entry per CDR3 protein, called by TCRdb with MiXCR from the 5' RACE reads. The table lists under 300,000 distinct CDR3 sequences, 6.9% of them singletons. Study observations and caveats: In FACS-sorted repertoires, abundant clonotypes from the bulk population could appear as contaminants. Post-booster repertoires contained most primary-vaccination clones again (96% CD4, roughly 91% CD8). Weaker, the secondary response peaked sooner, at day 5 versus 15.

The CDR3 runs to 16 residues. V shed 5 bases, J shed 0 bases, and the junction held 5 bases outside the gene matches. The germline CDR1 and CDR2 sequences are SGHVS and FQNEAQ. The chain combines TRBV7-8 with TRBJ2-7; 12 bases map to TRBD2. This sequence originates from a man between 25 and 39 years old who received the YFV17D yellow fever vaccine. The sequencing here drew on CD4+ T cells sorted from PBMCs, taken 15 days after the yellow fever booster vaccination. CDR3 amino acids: CASSPGLAGSSYEQYF. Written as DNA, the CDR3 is TGTGCCAGCAGCCCTGGACTAGCGGGGAGCTCCTACGAGCAGTACTTC.